A selection of T cell receptor beta chains follows, all from one sample in a study of metastatic and nonmetastatic thyroid tumors. TCRdb re-processed the PCR reads through MiXCR. Found here are 20,000 or so clones, approximately 10% of them singletons; the top ten hold more than 25%. Sequencing was performed on blood. The source of these receptors is a female donor with papillary thyroid cancer or a benign thyroid nodule (not recorded which). Some clones in this sample may be carry-over from other donors' samples. CDR3s include the opening cysteine and the closing phenylalanine or tryptophan. Fields, in order: CDR3 DNA, CDR3 protein, clone size, J gene, D gene, V gene, CDR3 length. The D gene is left open where the match is weak. A clone size is listed for some rows: how often the clone was seen (once, few, many), or a class if it is expanded.

CDR3nt: TGTGCCTGGTCCCCTTCTAGGGGTCTTAACATGAACACTGAAGCTTTCTTT
CDR3aa: CAWSPSRGLNMNTEAFF
abundance: -
j_gene: TRBJ1-1
d_gene: -
v_gene: TRBV30
len: 17

CDR3nt: TGTGCCAGCAGCCAAGATAGGGGATGGAGTGAAAAACTGTTTTTT
CDR3aa: CASSQDRGWSEKLFF
abundance: many
j_gene: TRBJ1-4
d_gene: -
v_gene: TRBV14
len: 15

CDR3nt: TGTGCCAGCAGTCGGGGGAGCAGCGGGGCCCAGGAGACCGGGGAGCTGTTTTTT
CDR3aa: CASSRGSSGAQETGELFF
abundance: many
j_gene: TRBJ2-2
d_gene: TRBD2
v_gene: TRBV2
len: 18

CDR3nt: TGTGCCTGGGTTCCAGCAACTAATGAAAAACTGTTTTTT
CDR3aa: CAWVPATNEKLFF
abundance: many
j_gene: TRBJ1-4
d_gene: -
v_gene: TRBV30
len: 13

CDR3nt: TGTGCCAGCAGTCGTCCAGGGTATGGCTACACCTTC
CDR3aa: CASSRPGYGYTF
abundance: many
j_gene: TRBJ1-2
d_gene: -
v_gene: TRBV2
len: 12

CDR3nt: TGTGCCAGCAGCCCCCGGGACAAGAATCAGCCCCAGCATTTT
CDR3aa: CASSPRDKNQPQHF
abundance: few
j_gene: TRBJ1-5
d_gene: -
v_gene: TRBV28
len: 14

CDR3nt: TGCAGTGCTCCACTAGCGGGAGCTTCCACAGATACGCAGTATTTT
CDR3aa: CSAPLAGASTDTQYF
abundance: many
j_gene: TRBJ2-3
d_gene: TRBD2
v_gene: TRBV20-1
len: 15

CDR3nt: TGCGCCAGCAGCGAGGACAGGGGCACTGAAGCTTTCTTT
CDR3aa: CASSEDRGTEAFF
abundance: many
j_gene: TRBJ1-1
d_gene: TRBD1
v_gene: TRBV5-1
len: 13

CDR3nt: TGCAGTGCGCCGGAGAGCGGAGGTTCCTACGAGCAGTACTTC
CDR3aa: CSAPESGGSYEQYF
abundance: many
j_gene: TRBJ2-7
d_gene: -
v_gene: TRBV20-1
len: 14

CDR3nt: TGTGCCAGCAGCGCTAGCGGGACCTACAATGAGCAGTTCTTC
CDR3aa: CASSASGTYNEQFF
abundance: many
j_gene: TRBJ2-1
d_gene: TRBD2
v_gene: TRBV9
len: 14

CDR3nt: TGTGCCAGCAGTTTCCCCCTAGTTCGGCGGGGCTACGAGCAGTACTTC
CDR3aa: CASSFPLVRRGYEQYF
abundance: few
j_gene: TRBJ2-7
d_gene: -
v_gene: TRBV27
len: 16

CDR3nt: TGCAGTGCCCAGGGGGAGGGGTTCCACGAGCAGTACTTC
CDR3aa: CSAQGEGFHEQYF
abundance: many
j_gene: TRBJ2-7
d_gene: -
v_gene: TRBV20-1
len: 13

CDR3nt: TGTGCCAGCCCACGATACGCCACCGGGGAGCTGTTTTTT
CDR3aa: CASPRYATGELFF
abundance: many
j_gene: TRBJ2-2
d_gene: -
v_gene: TRBV19
len: 13

CDR3nt: TGTGCCAGTCGGGGGACAGGGCGGAACACTGAAGCTTTCTTT
CDR3aa: CASRGTGRNTEAFF
abundance: many
j_gene: TRBJ1-1
d_gene: TRBD1
v_gene: TRBV19
len: 14

CDR3nt: TGTGCCAGCAGCCTGACAGCAGGGGGGACGGGGGCCAACGTCCTGACTTTC
CDR3aa: CASSLTAGGTGANVLTF
abundance: many
j_gene: TRBJ2-6
d_gene: -
v_gene: TRBV7-3
len: 17

CDR3nt: TGCAGTGCTAGCCCCCAGCTGGGGACACCCCTCCACTTT
CDR3aa: CSASPQLGTPLHF
abundance: -
j_gene: TRBJ1-6
d_gene: -
v_gene: TRBV20-1
len: 13

CDR3nt: TGTGCTAGTGGTTTGGGGACAGGGACTTCTGAAAAACTGTTTTTT
CDR3aa: CASGLGTGTSEKLFF
abundance: many
j_gene: TRBJ1-4
d_gene: TRBD1
v_gene: TRBV12-5
len: 15

CDR3nt: TGTGCCAGCAGCACCAGCCCCGGCGGCGAGCAGTACTTC
CDR3aa: CASSTSPGGEQYF
abundance: -
j_gene: TRBJ2-7
d_gene: -
v_gene: TRBV11-3
len: 13

CDR3nt: TGCGCCAGCAGCCATCTGACTAGCGGGTGGGAGACCCAGTACTTC
CDR3aa: CASSHLTSGWETQYF
abundance: -
j_gene: TRBJ2-5
d_gene: TRBD2
v_gene: TRBV4-1
len: 15

CDR3nt: TGTGCCAGCAGTTGGCAGGTACCCGGTGAGCTGTTTTTT
CDR3aa: CASSWQVPGELFF
abundance: few
j_gene: TRBJ2-2
d_gene: -
v_gene: TRBV27
len: 13

CDR3nt: TGTGCCAGCAGTTTATACGGCGGGGAGCTGTTTTTT
CDR3aa: CASSLYGGELFF
abundance: many
j_gene: TRBJ2-2
d_gene: -
v_gene: TRBV12-3/TRBV12-4
len: 12

CDR3nt: TGTGCCAACAGCGTAGATGGAGGCACTGAAGCTTTCTTT
CDR3aa: CANSVDGGTEAFF
abundance: -
j_gene: TRBJ1-1
d_gene: -
v_gene: TRBV9
len: 13

CDR3nt: TGTGCCAGCAGCTTAGTAGGGGACCCTACGCAGTATTTT
CDR3aa: CASSLVGDPTQYF
abundance: many
j_gene: TRBJ2-3
d_gene: -
v_gene: TRBV7-9
len: 13

CDR3nt: TGTGCCACCAAGAAGGGGACTAGCGGACCTAACTACGAGCAGTACTTC
CDR3aa: CATKKGTSGPNYEQYF
abundance: many
j_gene: TRBJ2-7
d_gene: TRBD2
v_gene: TRBV24-1
len: 16

CDR3nt: TGTGCCACCATGGGCGGGAGCTACAATGAGCAGTTCTTC
CDR3aa: CATMGGSYNEQFF
abundance: many
j_gene: TRBJ2-1
d_gene: TRBD2
v_gene: TRBV24-1
len: 13

CDR3nt: TGTGCCACCAGCAGTTCCTACAACAATGAGCAGTTCTTC
CDR3aa: CATSSSYNNEQFF
abundance: many
j_gene: TRBJ2-1
d_gene: -
v_gene: TRBV15
len: 13

CDR3nt: TGTGCCAGCAGACCAGCGACAGGGCTTGGGGGGGAGACCCAGTACTTC
CDR3aa: CASRPATGLGGETQYF
abundance: many
j_gene: TRBJ2-5
d_gene: -
v_gene: TRBV6-1
len: 16

CDR3nt: TGTGCCAGCGAGGGGCCGGGGCGCGGGAGGGAGTTATACGAGCAGTACTTC
CDR3aa: CASEGPGRGRELYEQYF
abundance: -
j_gene: TRBJ2-7
d_gene: TRBD2
v_gene: TRBV28
len: 17

CDR3nt: TGTGCCACCAGTGGTAGGAATGAGCAGTTCTTC
CDR3aa: CATSGRNEQFF
abundance: many
j_gene: TRBJ2-1
d_gene: -
v_gene: TRBV24-1
len: 11

CDR3nt: TGCGCCAGCAGCTTTGGCTCCGGGACAGTAGAGACCCAGTACTTC
CDR3aa: CASSFGSGTVETQYF
abundance: many
j_gene: TRBJ2-5
d_gene: TRBD1
v_gene: TRBV5-1
len: 15

CDR3nt: TGTGCCAGCAGTTCCGACATAGTAGAATACGGAGAGGGAGTTCCGGAGTTAGAGACCCAGTACTTC
CDR3aa: CASSSDIVEYGEGVPELETQYF
abundance: many
j_gene: TRBJ2-5
d_gene: -
v_gene: TRBV27
len: 22

CDR3nt: TGCGCCAGCAGCTTGGGGGATCCCAGGTATAGCACCTTC
CDR3aa: CASSLGDPRYSTF
abundance: -
j_gene: TRBJ1-2
d_gene: -
v_gene: TRBV5-1
len: 13

CDR3nt: TGTGCCAGCAGTGACCGGGGGCATGAGCAGTACTTC
CDR3aa: CASSDRGHEQYF
abundance: few
j_gene: TRBJ2-7
d_gene: -
v_gene: TRBV2
len: 12

CDR3nt: TGTGCCAGCAGCCTCCAGGTTATACGACAAGAGACCCAGTACTTC
CDR3aa: CASSLQVIRQETQYF
abundance: many
j_gene: TRBJ2-5
d_gene: -
v_gene: TRBV28
len: 15

CDR3nt: TGTGCCTGGACATACCCGGAGAAGCTTTTATTGGATGGCTACACCTTC
CDR3aa: CAWTYPEKLLLDGYTF
abundance: -
j_gene: TRBJ1-2
d_gene: -
v_gene: TRBV30
len: 16

CDR3nt: TGTGCCAGCAACGTTCGGGGGTTGAACTCACAAGAAAAACTGTTTTTT
CDR3aa: CASNVRGLNSQEKLFF
abundance: many
j_gene: TRBJ1-4
d_gene: -
v_gene: TRBV19
len: 16

CDR3nt: TGCAGTGCTGGGGGCATCGACCCGGGGGACGAGCAGTACTTC
CDR3aa: CSAGGIDPGDEQYF
abundance: many
j_gene: TRBJ2-7
d_gene: -
v_gene: TRBV20-1
len: 14

CDR3nt: TGTGCCAGTAGTATAGGAGCGGGAGCGGTGACCCAGTACTTC
CDR3aa: CASSIGAGAVTQYF
abundance: many
j_gene: TRBJ2-5
d_gene: TRBD2
v_gene: TRBV19
len: 14

CDR3nt: TGTGCCAGCAGCGGGACCTTGGGTTACAATGAGCAGTTCTTC
CDR3aa: CASSGTLGYNEQFF
abundance: many
j_gene: TRBJ2-1
d_gene: -
v_gene: TRBV9
len: 14

CDR3nt: TGTGCCAGCAGCTCCCCCCTTGCGGGAGTGGGTTACAATGAGCAGTTCTTC
CDR3aa: CASSSPLAGVGYNEQFF
abundance: many
j_gene: TRBJ2-1
d_gene: TRBD2
v_gene: TRBV9
len: 17

CDR3nt: TGTGCCAGCACCTCCGGAGGGTCGTACGAGCAGTACTTC
CDR3aa: CASTSGGSYEQYF
abundance: medium-sized
j_gene: TRBJ2-7
d_gene: -
v_gene: TRBV12-3/TRBV12-4
len: 13

CDR3nt: TGTGCCAGCAGCTTAGCCGGCGTGGCGCATGGGGAGACCCAGTACTTC
CDR3aa: CASSLAGVAHGETQYF
abundance: -
j_gene: TRBJ2-5
d_gene: -
v_gene: TRBV7-9
len: 16

CDR3nt: TGCGCCAGCAGCTTTCTAGCGGGAGGAGATACGCAGTATTTT
CDR3aa: CASSFLAGGDTQYF
abundance: many
j_gene: TRBJ2-3
d_gene: TRBD2
v_gene: TRBV5-1
len: 14

CDR3nt: TGTGCCAGCAGTTTAGGTCCAGGCCCTCTCCAAGAGCAGTACTTC
CDR3aa: CASSLGPGPLQEQYF
abundance: medium-sized
j_gene: TRBJ2-7
d_gene: -
v_gene: TRBV27
len: 15

CDR3nt: TGTGCCAGCAGCCCTTTCAGTCAAGAGACCCAGTACTTC
CDR3aa: CASSPFSQETQYF
abundance: many
j_gene: TRBJ2-5
d_gene: -
v_gene: TRBV7-2
len: 13

CDR3nt: TGCAGTGCTAGAGAATGGACTGGGGCAGCCAAAAACATTCAGTACTTC
CDR3aa: CSAREWTGAAKNIQYF
abundance: many
j_gene: TRBJ2-4
d_gene: -
v_gene: TRBV20-1
len: 16

CDR3nt: TGCAGTGCCAATTCGGGCGGTTGGCGGGAGGGGAATGAGCAGTTCTTC
CDR3aa: CSANSGGWREGNEQFF
abundance: many
j_gene: TRBJ2-1
d_gene: TRBD2
v_gene: TRBV20-1
len: 16

CDR3nt: TGTGCCAGCAGTGGACGTCAACTAAGTGGTGGGGAGCAGTACTTC
CDR3aa: CASSGRQLSGGEQYF
abundance: medium-sized
j_gene: TRBJ2-7
d_gene: -
v_gene: TRBV6-1
len: 15

CDR3nt: TGTGCCAGCAGTCGGTCAGGGGTTACCTACGAGCAGTACTTC
CDR3aa: CASSRSGVTYEQYF
abundance: medium-sized
j_gene: TRBJ2-7
d_gene: -
v_gene: TRBV27
len: 14

CDR3nt: TGCGCCAGCAGTGGTCAGAGGATGAACACTGAAGCTTTCTTT
CDR3aa: CASSGQRMNTEAFF
abundance: many
j_gene: TRBJ1-1
d_gene: -
v_gene: TRBV10-2
len: 14

CDR3nt: TGTGCCAGCAGCTTTTTGGGAACTGGTGGCTACACCTTC
CDR3aa: CASSFLGTGGYTF
abundance: -
j_gene: TRBJ1-2
d_gene: -
v_gene: TRBV5-4
len: 13

CDR3nt: TGCAGCGTACAAGAACCCTATGGCTACACCTTC
CDR3aa: CSVQEPYGYTF
abundance: many
j_gene: TRBJ1-2
d_gene: -
v_gene: TRBV29-1
len: 11

CDR3nt: TGTGCCAGCAGTGCGGACCGAGATCAGCCCCAGCATTTT
CDR3aa: CASSADRDQPQHF
abundance: many
j_gene: TRBJ1-5
d_gene: -
v_gene: TRBV2
len: 13

CDR3nt: TGTGCCAGCAGCCCACTATGGGGGAATAGCGGGAAAAGTCGGAATGAGCAGTTCTTC
CDR3aa: CASSPLWGNSGKSRNEQFF
abundance: many
j_gene: TRBJ2-1
d_gene: TRBD2
v_gene: TRBV28
len: 19

CDR3nt: TGTGCCAGCAGCTTAACAGGGCTTACTGAAGCTTTCTTT
CDR3aa: CASSLTGLTEAFF
abundance: many
j_gene: TRBJ1-1
d_gene: -
v_gene: TRBV7-6
len: 13

CDR3nt: TGCGCCAGCAGCCAAGAGACTAGCGGGAGTCGAGGTGAGCAGTTCTTC
CDR3aa: CASSQETSGSRGEQFF
abundance: many
j_gene: TRBJ2-1
d_gene: TRBD2
v_gene: TRBV4-3
len: 16

CDR3nt: TGTGCCAGCACCCCCCCCGGGATTAACACCGGGGAGCTGTTTTTT
CDR3aa: CASTPPGINTGELFF
abundance: many
j_gene: TRBJ2-2
d_gene: -
v_gene: TRBV6-2/TRBV6-3
len: 15

CDR3nt: TGTGCCAGCAGCCAAGAAGAGAGGCGGGCTTCTGGAAACACCATATATTTT
CDR3aa: CASSQEERRASGNTIYF
abundance: many
j_gene: TRBJ1-3
d_gene: -
v_gene: TRBV14
len: 17

CDR3nt: TGTGCCAGCAGCTTTTCTTGGGAGCAGTACTTC
CDR3aa: CASSFSWEQYF
abundance: few
j_gene: TRBJ2-7
d_gene: -
v_gene: TRBV7-2
len: 11

CDR3nt: TGTGCCAGCAGCTTGTATGAGTCCTACGAGCAGTACTTC
CDR3aa: CASSLYESYEQYF
abundance: many
j_gene: TRBJ2-7
d_gene: -
v_gene: TRBV5-6
len: 13